The rows below give T cell receptor beta chains drawn from one sample of a study of radiotherapy plus CTLA-4 blockade in lung cancer. Data came from immunoSEQ multiplex PCR; TCRdb stores just in-frame clones and leaves some out. Altogether approximately 76,000 clones are present, 78% being singletons, with the ten largest covering 3.5% to 4.5%. Sample: peripheral blood, taken from a patient treated with radiotherapy plus ipilimumab. The origin of the receptors is a human donor with non-small cell lung cancer who had a partial response to radiotherapy plus ipilimumab. Some clones in this sample may be carry-over from other donors' samples. The CDR3 runs from the conserved cysteine through the conserved F or W. The D gene is left open where the match is weak. Clone size is stated in some rows and not others, as once, few, many or a class when expanded.

v_call	clone_size	d_call	j_call	cdr3_aa	cdr3_nt
TRBV30	.	.	TRBJ1-2	CAWTLEGDGYTF	TGTGCCTGGACCCTAGAGGGGGATGGCTACACCTTC
TRBV9	.	.	TRBJ1-6	CASSVGSGNSPLHF	TGTGCCAGCAGCGTAGGATCGGGGAATTCACCCCTCCACTTT
TRBV9	.	TRBD2	TRBJ2-1	CASSVGGLAGGYGEQFF	TGTGCCAGCAGCGTAGGGGGACTAGCGGGGGGGTACGGTGAGCAGTTCTTC
TRBV14	.	.	TRBJ2-7	CASSPHMQGYEQYF	TGTGCCAGCAGCCCCCACATGCAGGGCTACGAGCAGTACTTC
TRBV9	.	.	TRBJ2-2	CASSVYRANTGELFF	TGTGCCAGCAGCGTCTACAGGGCGAACACCGGGGAGCTGTTTTTT
TRBV9	.	TRBD1	TRBJ1-2	CASSVWTGNYGYTF	TGTGCCAGCAGCGTATGGACAGGGAACTATGGCTACACCTTC
TRBV4-2	.	.	TRBJ2-5	CASSRRASQETQYF	TGTGCCAGCAGCCGCCGCGCCTCCCAAGAGACCCAGTACTTC
TRBV7-6	.	.	TRBJ1-1	CASSPRVGTEAFF	TGTGCCAGCAGTCCTAGAGTGGGCACTGAAGCTTTCTTT
TRBV7-9	few	TRBD1	TRBJ1-4	CASSPTGGEKLFF	TGTGCCAGCAGCCCGACAGGGGGTGAAAAACTGTTTTTT
TRBV28	.	TRBD1	TRBJ1-5	CASTQGGGRGDQPQHF	TGTGCCAGCACCCAAGGGGGCGGGAGGGGTGATCAGCCCCAGCATTTT
TRBV7-2	once	.	TRBJ2-3	CASSFGGQYTDTQYF	TGTGCCAGCAGCTTCGGCGGACAGTACACAGATACGCAGTATTTT
TRBV28	.	.	TRBJ2-6	CASSLSAWGASGANVLTF	TGTGCCAGCAGTTTATCGGCGTGGGGAGCCTCTGGGGCCAACGTCCTGACTTTC
TRBV18	.	.	TRBJ2-5	CASSHEGLMKETQYF	TGTGCCAGCTCCCATGAGGGACTGATGAAAGAGACCCAGTACTTC
TRBV18	few	TRBD1	TRBJ2-7	CASSNSQGDYEQYF	TGTGCCAGCTCAAATTCGCAGGGGGACTACGAGCAGTACTTC
TRBV10-3	.	.	TRBJ1-5	CATSYGQGNNQPQHF	TGTGCCACCTCCTATGGACAAGGGAACAATCAGCCCCAGCATTTT
TRBV6-1	.	.	TRBJ2-2	CASRNAEGRELFF	TGTGCCAGCAGAAATGCAGAGGGCAGGGAGCTGTTTTTT
TRBV7-6	.	TRBD1	TRBJ1-6	CASSLGNRGGSPLHF	TGTGCCAGCAGCTTAGGGAACAGGGGAGGATCACCCCTCCACTTT
TRBV19	few	.	TRBJ1-5	CASTGAGVTSNQPQHF	TGTGCCAGTACCGGGGCAGGGGTCACTAGCAATCAGCCCCAGCATTTT
TRBV4-2	few	.	TRBJ2-1	CASSPGLSNNEQFF	TGTGCCAGCAGCCCAGGGTTGTCGAACAATGAGCAGTTCTTC
TRBV6-4	few	TRBD2	TRBJ2-1	CASSDSGRTSGPYNEQFF	TGTGCCAGCAGTGACTCCGGGCGGACTAGCGGGCCCTACAATGAGCAGTTCTTC
TRBV9	.	.	TRBJ2-1	CASSVAGLYYNEQFF	TGTGCCAGCAGCGTAGCGGGATTGTATTACAATGAGCAGTTCTTC
TRBV7-6	.	.	TRBJ1-6	CASSSGFANSPLHF	TGTGCCAGCAGCTCAGGGTTTGCAAATTCACCCCTCCACTTT
TRBV11-3	.	.	TRBJ2-1	CASSLAGHTAFNEQFF	TGTGCCAGCAGCTTAGCTGGACACACGGCGTTCAATGAGCAGTTCTTC
TRBV6-1	.	TRBD1	TRBJ1-1	CASTIGQGAQTEAFF	TGTGCCAGCACTATAGGACAGGGGGCTCAGACTGAAGCTTTCTTT
TRBV21-1	.	.	TRBJ1-5	CASSKTVGQGGFNQPQHF	TGTGCCAGCAGCAAAACAGTAGGACAGGGAGGATTCAATCAGCCCCAGCATTTT
TRBV5-1	.	TRBD1	TRBJ2-7	CASSLNFGTGGYEQYF	TGCGCCAGCAGCTTGAATTTCGGGACAGGAGGCTACGAGCAGTACTTC
TRBV29-1	.	.	TRBJ1-1	CSVEVGGNTEAFF	TGCAGCGTTGAAGTCGGGGGGAACACTGAAGCTTTCTTT
TRBV4-2	once	.	TRBJ2-7	CASSQESEPYEQYF	TGTGCCAGCAGCCAAGAGAGCGAACCCTACGAGCAGTACTTC
TRBV7-2	few	.	TRBJ2-3	CASSHGGADTQYF	TGTGCCAGCAGCCATGGAGGAGCAGATACGCAGTATTTT
TRBV19	.	.	TRBJ1-1	CASIRRDTNTEAFF	TGTGCCAGTATACGCCGGGACACGAACACTGAAGCTTTCTTT
TRBV4-1	.	TRBD1	TRBJ1-1	CASSLDHVTGRDEAFF	TGCGCCAGCAGCCTTGACCACGTGACAGGGCGAGATGAAGCTTTCTTT
TRBV27	.	TRBD1	TRBJ2-7	CASSLGQDDTYEQYF	TGTGCCAGCAGTTTAGGACAGGACGACACCTACGAGCAGTACTTC
TRBV11-3	.	TRBD2	TRBJ2-3	CASSSSGTRTDTQYF	TGTGCCAGCAGCAGTAGCGGGACCCGCACAGATACGCAGTATTTT
TRBV6-5	.	.	TRBJ1-1	CASSLQGVNTEAFF	TGTGCCAGCAGTTTACAGGGCGTTAACACTGAAGCTTTCTTT
TRBV18	.	.	TRBJ1-5	CASSPGQDQPQHF	TGTGCCAGCTCACCAGGGCAGGATCAGCCCCAGCATTTT
TRBV19	.	.	TRBJ1-3	CASSINAAHSGNTIYF	TGTGCCAGTAGTATAAACGCTGCACACTCTGGAAACACCATATATTTT
TRBV10-1	few	.	TRBJ1-1	CASSDEPRTEAFF	TGCGCCAGCAGTGACGAACCTAGGACTGAAGCTTTCTTT
TRBV5-1	.	TRBD1	TRBJ2-3	CASSLAGGSLTDTQYF	TGCGCCAGCAGCTTGGCAGGGGGCAGTCTCACAGATACGCAGTATTTT
TRBV19	.	.	TRBJ1-5	CASSLGQRNNQPQHF	TGTGCCAGTAGCCTCGGACAGAGGAACAATCAGCCCCAGCATTTT
TRBV11-2	.	.	TRBJ2-1	CASSFNRVNEQFF	TGTGCCAGCAGCTTTAACAGGGTCAATGAGCAGTTCTTC
TRBV4-1	.	.	TRBJ1-1	CASSQWGAGDTEAFF	TGCGCCAGCAGCCAATGGGGGGCGGGGGACACTGAAGCTTTCTTT
TRBV6-1	.	TRBD1	TRBJ2-7	CATPRADRDTYEQYF	TGTGCCACCCCCCGGGCCGACAGGGACACCTACGAGCAGTACTTC